Listed below are T cell receptor beta chains from one sample, sequenced in a study of CD8 T cells in ankylosing spondylitis. TCRdb re-analysed the 5' RACE reads in MiXCR, keeping a single row per CDR3 protein. Of 200,000 to 250,000 distinct CDR3 sequences in the sample, around 16% are singletons; the top ten hold under 55%. The specimen was blood, either unsorted or a sorted T cell fraction (not recorded which). The receptors were gathered from a male donor with ankylosing spondylitis. Each CDR3 is given with its conserved first and last residue. The D gene is left open where the match is weak. A row's size may be missing; if present it is once, few, many or a size class.

NA | TRBJ2-1 | many | TRBV4-1 | TGCGCCAGCAGCCAAGGACTATACAATGAGCAGTTCTTC | CASSQGLYNEQFF
NA | TRBJ2-2 | NA | TRBV3-1 | TGTGCCAGCACCCTAACAGGGACCACCGGGGAGCTGTTTTTT | CASTLTGTTGELFF
NA | TRBJ1-5 | few | TRBV7-8 | TGTGCCAGCAGCAGAGAAGACAGTCATAGCAATCAGCCCCAGCATTTT | CASSREDSHSNQPQHF
TRBD2 | TRBJ2-3 | few | TRBV5-6 | TGTGCCACAGGGACTAGCGGGAATACGCAGTATTTT | CATGTSGNTQYF
NA | TRBJ2-1 | NA | TRBV10-3 | TGTGCCACTATGGGAGAGGTAGGGAATGAGCAGTTCTTC | CATMGEVGNEQFF
NA | TRBJ2-2 | NA | TRBV9 | TGTGCCAGCAGCGTAGGCGGGATGAACACCGGGGAGCTGTTTTTT | CASSVGGMNTGELFF
TRBD2 | TRBJ2-2 | NA | TRBV28 | TGTGCCAGCAGCCCCGGAGTAGCGGGAGCCCAAAGGGAGCTGTTTTTT | CASSPGVAGAQRELFF
NA | TRBJ2-7 | few | TRBV20-1 | TGCAGTGCGGACCAAGGCAGCCTGGAGCAGTACTTC | CSADQGSLEQYF
TRBD2 | TRBJ2-5 | NA | TRBV25-1 | TGTGCCAGCAGTCTTAGCGGGGGGGTCCAAGAGACCCAGTACTTC | CASSLSGGVQETQYF
TRBD1 | TRBJ1-4 | many | TRBV7-8 | TGTGCCAGCAGCCCCCCGGACAGGGCTCGTGAAAAACTGTTTTTT | CASSPPDRAREKLFF
NA | TRBJ2-2 | many | TRBV12-3/TRBV12-4 | TGTGCCAGCACCAAAGGGACTTCTGAGTGGAACACCGGGGAGCTGTTTTTT | CASTKGTSEWNTGELFF
NA | TRBJ2-7 | few | TRBV7-8 | TGTGCCAGCAGCCTACCGACTGACACGATGGCTCTCGAGCAGTACTTC | CASSLPTDTMALEQYF
NA | TRBJ2-1 | NA | TRBV4-1 | TGCGCCAGCAGCCAACGCCTTTCCAATGAGCAGTTCTTC | CASSQRLSNEQFF